This TCR beta chain was recovered during a study of blood T cell repertoires in COVID-19. In the original workflow: The assay estimated nucleated cells by amplifying reference gene primers. TCRdb's table, derived via immunoSEQ multiplex PCR, lists solely in-frame clones and lacks some. V and J calls and clone size follow that table, whereas D and trimming were derived from the DNA. The repertoire has approximately 85,000 clones, approximately 92% of them found once; the top ten carry approximately 6%. This CDR3 region has 13 residues. Germline V gene sequence: CDR1 SNHLY, CDR2 FYNNEI. V was pared by 4 bases and J by 3 bases, with 9 bases between.

Sequenced: peripheral blood. The genes are TRBV2 and TRBJ1-1; D is uncertain. The receptor's source is a woman aged 60-75 years with active COVID-19. CDR3: CASSGKRDTEAFF. CDR3 nucleotides: TGTGCCAGCAGTGGGAAGAGGGACACTGAAGCTTTCTTT.